This T cell receptor (beta chain) originates from a study of molecular identifiers for immune sequencing clone quantification. Study-level findings and limits: More than 99% of effector molecules, versus under 1% of naive-cell molecules, belonged to clones above 20 RNA copies. Single-cell amounts of spiked Jurkat TCR RNA were reportedly detectable among over 900,000 naive cells.

This clonotype has ten or more counts. Antigen specificity is unknown. With V trimmed by 1 base and J by 4 bases, 5 bases remained unmatched. This CDR3 has 15 residues. CDR1 is MGHRA, CDR2 YSYEKL, per germline. TCRdb ran MiXCR on the PCR reads and lists one entry per CDR3 protein. The sample yields around 300,000 distinct CDR3 sequences, roughly 23% seen once. This clonotype originated in a human donor in good health. Some libraries in this study had Jurkat cell RNA spiked in. Source material: naive CD8+ T cells from blood, with Jurkat cell RNA spiked in. Subset described: FACS-sorted CD8+CD4-CCR7+CD45RA+ naive T cells. This chain uses TRBV4-1 with TRBJ2-3; 7 bases map to TRBD1. CDR3 DNA sequence: TGCGCCAGCAGCCAAGTGGGGACAGCCCCAGATACGCAGTATTTT. Translating gives CASSQVGTAPDTQYF.